Below are 5 T cell receptor beta chains sequenced from a single sample in a study of type 1 regulatory T cells. Each CDR3 protein gets one entry after TCRdb re-called the reads with MiXCR. Found here are tens of thousands of distinct CDR3 sequences, 49% of them singletons; the top ten hold approximately 2%. Their antigens remain unidentified. The sample taken for sequencing was cultured non-Tr1 T cells, either the whole culture or a sorted T cell fraction (not recorded which). These receptors originate from a human donor in good health.

This chain joins TRBV20-1 and TRBJ2-4; the D gene is possibly TRBD2 (6 bases). The CDR3 totals 15 residues. V shed 5 bases and J shed 2 bases, with 16 bases lying between them. CDR1 and CDR2 from the germline V gene are DFQATT and SNEGSKA (reference sequence). Here the CDR3 DNA reads TGCAGTGCTCGACCCGGGGGAGCACCCAAAAACATTCAGTACTTC. It codes for CSARPGGAPKNIQYF.

V and J are TRBV20-1 and TRBJ1-6, with D possibly matching TRBD1 (6 bases). The V end lost 5 bases, the J end lost 8 bases, and 22 bases lay between the germline ends. The length of the CDR3 is 16 residues. Germline loops: CDR1 DFQATT, CDR2 SNEGSKA (reference sequence). Here the CDR3 DNA reads TGCAGTGCTGAGGCAGGGGTCGGGGGAAGAGATTCACCCCTCCACTTT. This translates into CSAEAGVGGRDSPLHF.

V gene TRBV4-2 combines with J gene TRBJ2-3, with D perhaps matching TRBD1 (6 bases). This CDR3 comprises 18 residues. V shed 1 base and J shed 5 bases, with 22 bases lying between them. From germline, CDR1 is LGHNA and CDR2 YNFKEQ. Here the CDR3 DNA reads TGTGCCAGCAGCCAAGCAAGGGAAAGCGTCAGAGGGGGAGATACGCAGTATTTT. Translated, it gives CASSQARESVRGGDTQYF.

This chain links TRBV6-6 with TRBJ1-1; 10 positions match TRBD1. Losses at the gene ends were 5 bases for V and 1 base for J; bases not matched to a gene: 4. The CDR3 spans 15 residues. Germline lookup yields CDR1 MNHNY and CDR2 SVGAGI (reference sequence). CDR3 region: CASSDRTGGNTEAFF. The CDR3 DNA reads TGTGCCAGCAGTGATAGGACAGGGGGGAACACTGAAGCTTTCTTT.

Sample share makes this clonotype medium-sized (0.01 to 0.1%). The V and J genes are TRBV30 and TRBJ2-3; a weak D match, TRBD2 (5 bases). Looked up from germline, CDR1 is GTSNPN and CDR2 is SVGIG (reference sequence). The CDR3 runs to 16 residues. Trimming cost V 0 bases and J 1 base, with 14 bases left between them. CDR3 sequence: CAWSVPGIGGTDTQYF. The CDR3 nucleotides read TGTGCCTGGAGTGTACCCGGGATTGGAGGCACAGATACGCAGTATTTT.